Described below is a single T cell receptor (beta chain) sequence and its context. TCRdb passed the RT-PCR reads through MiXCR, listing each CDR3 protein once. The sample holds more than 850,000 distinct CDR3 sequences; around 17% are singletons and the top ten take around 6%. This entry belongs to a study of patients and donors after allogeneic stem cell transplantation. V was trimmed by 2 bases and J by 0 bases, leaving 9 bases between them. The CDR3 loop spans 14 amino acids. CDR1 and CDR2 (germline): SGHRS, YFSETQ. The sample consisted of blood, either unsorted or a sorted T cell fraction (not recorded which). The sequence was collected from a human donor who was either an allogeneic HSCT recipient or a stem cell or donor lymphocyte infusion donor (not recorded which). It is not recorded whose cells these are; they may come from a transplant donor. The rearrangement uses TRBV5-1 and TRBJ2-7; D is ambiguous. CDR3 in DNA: TGCGCCAGCAGCTTTGGAGAAAACTCCTACGAGCAGTACTTC. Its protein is CASSFGENSYEQYF.